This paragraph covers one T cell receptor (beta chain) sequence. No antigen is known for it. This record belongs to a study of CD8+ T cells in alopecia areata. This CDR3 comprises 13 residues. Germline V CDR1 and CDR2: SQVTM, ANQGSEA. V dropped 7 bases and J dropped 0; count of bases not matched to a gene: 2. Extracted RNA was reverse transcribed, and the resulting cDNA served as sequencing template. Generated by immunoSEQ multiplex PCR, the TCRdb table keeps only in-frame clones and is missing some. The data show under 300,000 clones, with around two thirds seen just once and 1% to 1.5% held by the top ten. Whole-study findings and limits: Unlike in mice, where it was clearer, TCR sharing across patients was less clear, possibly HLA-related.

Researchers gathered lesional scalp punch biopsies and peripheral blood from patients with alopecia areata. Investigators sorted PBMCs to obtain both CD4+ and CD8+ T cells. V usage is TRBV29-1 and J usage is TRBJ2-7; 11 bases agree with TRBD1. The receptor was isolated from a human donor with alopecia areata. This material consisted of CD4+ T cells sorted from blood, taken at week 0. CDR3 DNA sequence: TGCAGCGGGACAGGGGGCAACTCCTACGAGCAGTACTTC. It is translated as CSGTGGNSYEQYF.